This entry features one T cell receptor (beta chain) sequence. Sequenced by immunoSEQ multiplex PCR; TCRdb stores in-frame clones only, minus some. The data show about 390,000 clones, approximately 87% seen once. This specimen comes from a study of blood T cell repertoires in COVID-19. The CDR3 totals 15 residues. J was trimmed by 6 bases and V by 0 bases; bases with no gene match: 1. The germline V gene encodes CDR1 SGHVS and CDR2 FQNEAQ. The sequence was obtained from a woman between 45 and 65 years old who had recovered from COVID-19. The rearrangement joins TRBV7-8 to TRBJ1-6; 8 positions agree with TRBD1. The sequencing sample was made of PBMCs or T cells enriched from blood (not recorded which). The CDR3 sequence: CASSLATGGNSPLHF. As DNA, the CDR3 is TGTGCCAGCAGCTTAGCCACAGGGGGTAATTCACCCCTCCACTTT.